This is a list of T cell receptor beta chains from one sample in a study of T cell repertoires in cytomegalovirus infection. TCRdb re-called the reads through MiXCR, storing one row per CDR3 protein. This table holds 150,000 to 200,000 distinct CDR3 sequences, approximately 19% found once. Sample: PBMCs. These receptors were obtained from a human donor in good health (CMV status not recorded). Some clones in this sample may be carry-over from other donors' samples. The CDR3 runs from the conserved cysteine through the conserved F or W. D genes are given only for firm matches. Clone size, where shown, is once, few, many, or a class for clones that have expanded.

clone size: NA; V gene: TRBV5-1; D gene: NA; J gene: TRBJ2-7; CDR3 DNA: TGCGCCAGCTTCCCCGAGGGGCGAGTCTACGAGCAGTACTTC; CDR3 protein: CASFPEGRVYEQYF
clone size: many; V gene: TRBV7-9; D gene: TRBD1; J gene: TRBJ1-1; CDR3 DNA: TGTGCCAGCAGCCCCGACAGGGGGCCCGGGAACACTGAAGCTTTCTTT; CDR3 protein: CASSPDRGPGNTEAFF
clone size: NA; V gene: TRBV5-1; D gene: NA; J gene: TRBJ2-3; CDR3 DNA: TGCGCCAGCAGCTTGGCCGACCGGCAGCCCGGGGAGTATTTT; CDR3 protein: CASSLADRQPGEYF
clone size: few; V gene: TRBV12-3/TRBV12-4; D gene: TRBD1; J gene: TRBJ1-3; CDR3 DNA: TGTGCCAGCAGATCCGGGACAGGGGGAGACACCATATATTTT; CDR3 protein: CASRSGTGGDTIYF
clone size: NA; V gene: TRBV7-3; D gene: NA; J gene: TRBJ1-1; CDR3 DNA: TGTGCCAGCGGAGCGGGTCTGGGCACTGAAGCTTTCTTT; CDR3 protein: CASGAGLGTEAFF
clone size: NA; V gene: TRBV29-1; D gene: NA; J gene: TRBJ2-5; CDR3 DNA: TGCAGCGTTAACAGTCCGGGACGGGGAGCCCAAGAGACCCAGTACTTC; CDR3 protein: CSVNSPGRGAQETQYF
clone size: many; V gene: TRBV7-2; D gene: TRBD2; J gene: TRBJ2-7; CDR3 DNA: TGTGCCAGCGGCCGGGGGGGGGCGAGTAGTAGTTACGAGCAGTACTTC; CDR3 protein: CASGRGGASSSYEQYF
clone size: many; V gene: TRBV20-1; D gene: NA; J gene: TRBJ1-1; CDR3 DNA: TGCAGTGCTCGGGACCGCTACACTGAAGCTTTCTTT; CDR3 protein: CSARDRYTEAFF
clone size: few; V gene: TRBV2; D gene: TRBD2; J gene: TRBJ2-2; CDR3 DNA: TGTGCCAGCAGGATGGGACTAGCGGGACTTGCCGGGGAGCTGTTTTTT; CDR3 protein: CASRMGLAGLAGELFF
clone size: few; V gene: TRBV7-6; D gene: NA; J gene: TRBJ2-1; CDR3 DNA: TGTGCCAGCAGCTTTGGACAGTACAATGAGCAGTTCTTC; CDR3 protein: CASSFGQYNEQFF
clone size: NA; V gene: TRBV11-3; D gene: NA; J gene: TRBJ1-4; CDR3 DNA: TGTGCCAGCAGCTTAGAGCACCGGCAGGGGCGAAAACTGTTTTTT; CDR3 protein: CASSLEHRQGRKLFF
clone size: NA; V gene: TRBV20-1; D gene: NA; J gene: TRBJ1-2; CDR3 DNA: TGCAGTGCCAGGACAACCCATGGCTACACCTTC; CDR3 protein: CSARTTHGYTF
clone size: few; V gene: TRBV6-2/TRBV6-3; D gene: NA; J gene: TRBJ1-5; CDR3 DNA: TGTGCCAGCACCACACGGGAGGGAATGAGCAATCAGCCCCAGCATTTT; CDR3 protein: CASTTREGMSNQPQHF
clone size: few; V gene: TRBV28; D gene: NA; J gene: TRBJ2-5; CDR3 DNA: TGTGCCAGCAGTTTTATAACGGGATCCCAAGAGACCCAGTACTTC; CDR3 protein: CASSFITGSQETQYF
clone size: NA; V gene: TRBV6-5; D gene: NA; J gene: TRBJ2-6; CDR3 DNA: TGTGCCAGCACACCAGTGTACTCTGGGGCCAACGTCCTGACTTTC; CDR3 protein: CASTPVYSGANVLTF
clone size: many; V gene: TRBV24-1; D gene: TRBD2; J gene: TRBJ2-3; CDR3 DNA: TGTGCCACCAGGACCGGGACTAGCGGGCGAGGCACAGATACGCAGTATTTT; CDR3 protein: CATRTGTSGRGTDTQYF
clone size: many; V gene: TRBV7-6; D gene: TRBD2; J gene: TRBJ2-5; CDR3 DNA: TGTGCCAGCAGCTTAGGAGGACTAGCGGGGTGGGGAGAGACCCAGTACTTC; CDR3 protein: CASSLGGLAGWGETQYF
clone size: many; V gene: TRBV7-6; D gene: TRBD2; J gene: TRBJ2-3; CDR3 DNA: TGTGCCAGCAGCCTAGCGGGAGGGCCGATTTTGACAGATACGCAGTATTTT; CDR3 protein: CASSLAGGPILTDTQYF
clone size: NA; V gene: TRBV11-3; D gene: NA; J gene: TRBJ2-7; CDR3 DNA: TGTGCCAGCAATAAGGACACCACCTACGAGCAGTACTTC; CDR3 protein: CASNKDTTYEQYF
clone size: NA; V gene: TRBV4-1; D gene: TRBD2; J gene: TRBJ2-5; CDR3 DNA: TGCGCCAGCAGCCAAGAGCGGGGGGGCACCCAAACCCAGTACTTC; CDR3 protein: CASSQERGGTQTQYF
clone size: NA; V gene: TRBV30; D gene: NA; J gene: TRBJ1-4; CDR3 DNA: TGTGCCTGGAGTATCATGGATGCGGATGAAAAACTGTTTTTT; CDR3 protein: CAWSIMDADEKLFF
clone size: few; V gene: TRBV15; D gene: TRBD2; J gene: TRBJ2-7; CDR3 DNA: TGTGCCACCAGCGTGAGCGGGAGAATCCACGAGCAGTACTTC; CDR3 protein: CATSVSGRIHEQYF